Presented here are 28 T cell receptor beta chains from one specimen sequenced in a study of multiple sclerosis patients with progressive multifocal leukoencephalopathy. Here immunoSEQ multiplex PCR was the method, and the copy in TCRdb shows in-frame clones only, minus some. The table has 20,000 to 25,000 clones, roughly 90% seen once. Time point here: roughly 13 months of natalizumab therapy. Source: PBMCs, taken from a patient treated with natalizumab. The source is a man between 25 and 39 years old with multiple sclerosis.

This clone was recorded once. The chain's CDR3 is CASSPIQGNTEAFF. For the CDR3, the DNA is TGTGCCAGCTCACCTATTCAGGGGAACACTGAAGCTTTCTTT. The chain is built from TRBV18 and TRBJ1-1, with D possibly matching TRBD1 (5 bases). The germline V gene has CDR1 KGHSH and CDR2 LQKENI. The CDR3 length is 14 residues. The ends were cut back, 3 bases at V and 1 base at J, with 9 bases in the middle.

This sequence joins TRBV7-2 and TRBJ1-2, with D possibly matching TRBD1 (5 bases). The germline V gene has CDR1 SGHTA and CDR2 FQGNSA. The V gene lost 1 base and the J gene lost 8 bases, with 11 bases spanning the gap. The CDR3 runs 13 residues. CDR3 in DNA: TGTGCCAGCAGCTTAGGCGGCAGGGCAGGCTACACCTTC. Encoded protein: CASSLGGRAGYTF.

The CDR3: CASSIVAGDFEQYF. The CDR3 nucleotides read TGTGCCAGTAGTATCGTTGCGGGAGACTTCGAGCAGTACTTC. This sequence joins TRBV19 and TRBJ2-7, with 7 nucleotides matching TRBD2. CDR3 size: 14 residues. V shed 3 bases and J 6 bases; nucleotides not matched to a gene: 8. Germline CDR1 is LNHDA and CDR2 is SQIVND (reference sequence). The full variable domain, completed using reference TRBV19 and TRBJ2-7, is DGGITQSPKYLFRKEGQNVTLSCEQNLNHDAMYWYRQDPGQGLRLIYYSQIVNDFQKGDIAEGYSVSREKKESFPLTVTSAQKNPTAFYLCASSIVAGDFEQYFGPGTRLTVT.

This clone was picked up one time. The genes are TRBV29-1 and TRBJ2-2; TRBD2 matches 7 bases. The V and J ends lost 4 bases and 4 bases, in that order; junction bases with no gene match: 15. The CDR3 runs to 17 residues. Germline values: CDR1 SQVTM, CDR2 ANQGSEA. The CDR3 DNA reads TGCAGCGTTGGCGGGACTTTTTATGGGGAGGGCACCGGGGAGCTGTTTTTT. Protein: CSVGGTFYGEGTGELFF.

The chain joins TRBV4-1 to TRBJ2-7, with D perhaps matching TRBD1 (6 bases). The CDR3 has 17 amino acids. Per the germline V gene, CDR1 is MGHRA and CDR2 is YSYEKL. Trimming took off 1 base at V and 2 bases at J, with 18 bases between the two ends. CDR3: CASSQGWARDKTYEQYF. The CDR3 coding sequence is TGCGCCAGCAGCCAAGGGTGGGCCCGGGACAAGACCTACGAGCAGTACTTC.

V usage is TRBV11-3 and J usage is TRBJ1-6; a possible D gene is TRBD1 (6 bases). Trimming removed 1 base from V and 8 bases from J, with 9 bases in between. The germline V gene has CDR1 SGHNT and CDR2 YENEEA. The CDR3 runs 14 residues. The CDR3 reads CASSLGDTYSPLHF. In DNA, the CDR3 is TGTGCCAGCAGCTTAGGGGACACCTATTCACCCCTCCACTTT.

This sequence joins TRBV6-5 and TRBJ1-2; 8 bases fit TRBD1. With 3 bases clipped from V and 8 bases from J, the junction kept 8 bases outside the gene matches. This CDR3 spans 14 amino acids. Germline-derived CDR1 and CDR2 are MNHEY and SVGAGI. This CDR3 is CASSYRDRGGGYTF. For the CDR3, the DNA is TGTGCCAGCAGTTATCGAGACAGGGGTGGAGGCTACACCTTC.

Only one count was recorded for this clone. The CDR3 DNA follows: TGCGCCAGCAGCCAAGTCGAAGGCTATGGCTACACCTTC. This encodes CASSQVEGYGYTF. The chain is built from TRBV4-1 and TRBJ1-2; no firm D call. CDR1 is MGHRA, CDR2 YSYEKL, per germline. CDR3 length: 13 amino acids. The germline V and J ends were trimmed by 1 base and 4 bases, with 7 bases remaining between them.

V is TRBV5-4 and J is TRBJ1-1; D might be TRBD1 (5 bases). The CDR3 totals 15 residues. Trimming left V 0 bases short and J 8 bases short, with 17 bases between. Per germline, CDR1 SGHNT and CDR2 YYREEE (reference sequence). The CDR3 reads CASSLGGPGIVEAFF. DNA for the CDR3: TGTGCCAGCAGCTTGGGGGGACCCGGAATAGTAGAAGCTTTCTTT.

This clone was observed once. V gene TRBV4-1 combines with J gene TRBJ1-2; D might be TRBD1 (5 bases). The CDR3 is 11 amino acids. Germline lookup yields CDR1 MGHRA and CDR2 YSYEKL. Trimming pared 4 bases from V and 14 bases from J, leaving 14 bases between. DNA of the CDR3: TGCGCCAGCAGCCTATACCGGGGCCTTACCTTC. It translates to CASSLYRGLTF.

The chain has TRBV5-7 and TRBJ2-3, with D uncertain. TRBV5-7 carries the ORF label, with uncertain function. V lost 0 bases and J 0 bases, leaving 11 bases between the germline ends. This CDR3 region has 16 residues. CDR3 nucleotide sequence: TGTGCCAGCAGCTTGGCCAGTGGTTATAGCACAGATACGCAGTATTTT. Its translation: CASSLASGYSTDTQYF.

The V call is TRBV7-2, the J call TRBJ2-7, with no clear D. The CDR3 totals 12 residues. V lost 7 bases and J 7 bases, leaving 14 bases between the germline ends. CDR1 is SGHTA and CDR2 is FQGNSA in the germline V gene. CDR3 in amino acids: CASNRGNGEQYF. CDR3 in DNA: TGTGCCAGCAACCGAGGAAATGGTGAGCAGTACTTC.

V and J are TRBV20-1 and TRBJ2-5; D gene ambiguous. V lost 3 bases to trimming and J lost 5 bases, with 7 bases between them. The CDR3 extends over 11 amino acids. Germline V CDR1 and CDR2: DFQATT, SNEGSKA (reference sequence). CDR3 coding DNA: TGCAGTGCTAGGCCGGTGGAGACCCAGTACTTC. As protein: CSARPVETQYF.

This rearrangement joins TRBV7-9 to TRBJ2-7; D is possibly TRBD2 (5 bases). The CDR3 spans 17 residues. The V end was cut by 4 bases, the J end by 2 bases, with 21 bases between. The germline CDR1 and CDR2 sequences are SEHNR and FQNEAQ (reference sequence). For the CDR3, the DNA is TGTGCCAGCAGCTCGGACTCTCCCAGAGGGATAACCTACGAGCAGTACGTC. This sequence encodes CASSSDSPRGITYEQYV.

The gene calls are TRBV11-2 and TRBJ2-7; D gene ambiguous. This CDR3 region has 13 residues. Per the germline V gene, CDR1 is SGHAT and CDR2 is FQNNGV. V lost 3 bases to trimming and J lost 2 bases, with 8 bases between them. CDR3 sequence (DNA): TGTGCCAGCAGCTTCGCCCCCGCCTACGAGCAGTACGTC. It specifies CASSFAPAYEQYV.

The rearrangement joins TRBV7-9 to TRBJ2-2, with D perhaps TRBD2 (5 bases). Germline V gives CDR1 SEHNR, CDR2 FQNEAQ (reference sequence). The CDR3 runs to 15 residues. Trimming took off 7 bases at V and 4 bases at J, with 16 bases between the two ends. The chain's CDR3 is CASTRKEDGTGELFF. The CDR3, as DNA: TGTGCCAGCACTCGGAAGGAGGACGGCACCGGGGAGCTGTTTTTT.

CDR3 bases: TGTGCCAGCGGGGGACAGATAAACACTGAAGCTTTCTTT. Protein product: CASGGQINTEAFF. This sequence joins TRBV6-5 and TRBJ1-1, with 7 bases aligning to TRBD1. J gave up 2 bases and V 8 bases, and 5 bases lay outside the gene matches. Germline V gene sequence: CDR1 MNHEY, CDR2 SVGAGI. The CDR3 has 13 residues.

The chain employs TRBV4-2 and TRBJ2-1; 7 positions agree with TRBD2. This CDR3 is built from 15 residues. J gave up 8 bases and V 1 base, and 8 bases lay outside the gene matches. Germline CDR1 and CDR2: LGHNA and YNFKEQ. In nucleotides, the CDR3 is TGTGCCAGCAGCCAAGGGCCAGCGGGGACCTATGAGCAGTTCTTC. This gives the protein CASSQGPAGTYEQFF.

The chain carries TRBV27 and TRBJ2-3; D not certain. Germline-derived CDR1 and CDR2 are MNHEY and SMNVEV (reference sequence). The V end was cut by 2 bases, the J end by 5 bases, with 20 bases between. CDR3 length: 17 residues. The CDR3 reads CASSLDRVGGLGDTQYF. The CDR3 DNA sequence: TGTGCCAGCAGTTTAGATCGGGTAGGCGGCCTAGGAGATACGCAGTATTTT.

The chain recombines TRBV7-2 with TRBJ2-1; D is unclear. CDR3 size: 13 residues. CDR1 and CDR2 (germline): SGHTA, FQGNSA. V was cut by 6 bases and J by 2 bases, with 8 bases left in between. CDR3 protein: CASRFGTYNEQFF. The CDR3 DNA is TGTGCCAGCAGATTCGGAACCTACAATGAGCAGTTCTTC.

The DNA for the CDR3 is TGCAGTTCCGGGTACGGCTACACCTTC. This translates into CSSGYGYTF. The rearrangement uses TRBV20-1 and TRBJ1-2, with D unresolved. The CDR3 runs 9 residues. Trimming shortened V by 8 bases and J by 8 bases, and 9 bases separated the two germline ends. The germline CDR1 and CDR2 sequences are DFQATT and SNEGSKA (reference sequence).

The chain employs TRBV6-6 and TRBJ2-1; 7 positions match TRBD2. The ends lost 5 bases at V and 8 bases at J; junction bases unmatched: 6. The CDR3 has 13 residues. Germline V CDR1 and CDR2: MNHNY, SVGAGI (reference sequence). The CDR3 spells CASSRDYIDEQFF. The CDR3 DNA reads as TGTGCCAGCAGTCGGGACTATATCGATGAGCAGTTCTTC.

The V gene is TRBV5-4, the J gene TRBJ2-3, with D perhaps TRBD2 (6 bases). This CDR3 region has 16 residues. Germline V gene data show CDR1 as SGHNT and CDR2 as YYREEE (reference sequence). Trimming stripped 3 bases from V and 3 bases from J, with 17 bases between. This chain's CDR3 is CASSSLRGEETDTQYF. CDR3 sequence (DNA): TGTGCCAGCAGCTCCCTACGTGGGGAGGAAACAGATACGCAGTATTTT.

V is TRBV25-1 and J is TRBJ2-7; D gene unclear. V lost 3 bases, J lost 4 bases, and 7 bases lay in between. The germline gives CDR1 MGHDK, CDR2 SYGVNS. The CDR3 is 12 residues long. CDR3 region: CASSDRPYEQYF. In DNA form, the CDR3 reads TGTGCCAGCAGTGACAGGCCTTACGAGCAGTACTTC.

This chain joins TRBV2 and TRBJ2-3; D is uncertain. Per the germline V gene, CDR1 is SNHLY and CDR2 is FYNNEI. CDR3 size: 13 residues. V gave up 8 bases and J gave up 2 bases, with 11 bases separating them. CDR3 in amino acids: CASEIAHTDTQYF. In DNA, the CDR3 is TGTGCCAGCGAGATAGCTCACACAGATACGCAGTATTTT.

The V call is TRBV5-6, the J call TRBJ1-2; no definite D call. The ends were cut back, 2 bases at V and 4 bases at J, with 9 bases in the middle. The CDR3 extends over 13 amino acids. The germline V gene has CDR1 SGHDT and CDR2 YYEEEE. CDR3 in amino acids: CASSLWASYGYTF. DNA of the CDR3: TGTGCCAGCAGCTTATGGGCATCCTATGGCTACACCTTC.

The J gene is TRBJ2-1, the V gene TRBV7-2; the D gene is possibly TRBD2 (6 bases). Germline V gives CDR1 SGHTA, CDR2 FQGNSA. This CDR3 spans 18 amino acids. V dropped 7 bases and J dropped 0 bases, with 22 bases sitting between them. The CDR3 sequence: CASNNRATRGSSYNEQFF. The CDR3 DNA sequence: TGTGCCAGCAACAACCGAGCCACCCGGGGGAGCTCCTACAATGAGCAGTTCTTC.

This sequence joins TRBV5-4 and TRBJ2-7, with TRBD2 identical over 9 bases. The ends lost 0 bases at V and 1 base at J; junction bases unmatched: 2. CDR1 and CDR2 (germline): SGHNT, YYREEE (reference sequence). The CDR3 has 15 residues. Here the CDR3 DNA reads TGTGCCAGCAGCTTGGGGACTAGCGCGTCCTACGAGCAGTACGTC. Encoded protein: CASSLGTSASYEQYV.